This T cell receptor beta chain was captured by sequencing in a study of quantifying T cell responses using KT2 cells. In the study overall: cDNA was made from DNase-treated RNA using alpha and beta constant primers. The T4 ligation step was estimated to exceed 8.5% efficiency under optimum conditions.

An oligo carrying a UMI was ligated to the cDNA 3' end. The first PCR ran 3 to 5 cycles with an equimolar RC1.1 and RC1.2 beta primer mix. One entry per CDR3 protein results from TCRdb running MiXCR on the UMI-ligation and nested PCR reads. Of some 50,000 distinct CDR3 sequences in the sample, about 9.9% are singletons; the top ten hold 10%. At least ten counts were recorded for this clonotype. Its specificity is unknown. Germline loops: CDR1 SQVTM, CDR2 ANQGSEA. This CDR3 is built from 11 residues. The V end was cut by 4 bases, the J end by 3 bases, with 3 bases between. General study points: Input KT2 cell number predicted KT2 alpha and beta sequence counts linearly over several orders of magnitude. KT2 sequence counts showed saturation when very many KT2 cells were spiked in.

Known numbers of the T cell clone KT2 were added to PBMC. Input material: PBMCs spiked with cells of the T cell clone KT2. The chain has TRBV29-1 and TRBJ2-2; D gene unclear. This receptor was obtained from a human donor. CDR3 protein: CSVGDTGELFF. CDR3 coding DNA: TGCAGCGTTGGTGACACCGGGGAGCTGTTTTTT.